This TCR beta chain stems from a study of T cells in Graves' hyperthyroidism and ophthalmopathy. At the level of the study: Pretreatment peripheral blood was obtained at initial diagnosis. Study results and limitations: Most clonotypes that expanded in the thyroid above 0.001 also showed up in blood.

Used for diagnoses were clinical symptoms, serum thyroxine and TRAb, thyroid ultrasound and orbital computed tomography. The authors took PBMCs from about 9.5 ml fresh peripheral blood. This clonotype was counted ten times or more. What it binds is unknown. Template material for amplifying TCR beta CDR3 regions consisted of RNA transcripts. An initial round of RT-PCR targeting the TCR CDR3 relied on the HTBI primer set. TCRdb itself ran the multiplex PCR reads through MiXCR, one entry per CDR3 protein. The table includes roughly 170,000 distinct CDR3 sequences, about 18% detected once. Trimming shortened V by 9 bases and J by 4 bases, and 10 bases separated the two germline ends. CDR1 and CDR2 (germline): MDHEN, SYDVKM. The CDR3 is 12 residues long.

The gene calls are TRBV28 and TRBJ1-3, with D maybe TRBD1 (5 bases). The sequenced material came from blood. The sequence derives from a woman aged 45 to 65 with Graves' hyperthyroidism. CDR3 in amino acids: CASETGGNTIYF. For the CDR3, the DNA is TGTGCCAGTGAAACAGGAGGAAACACCATATATTTT.